One and the same sample provided the 10 T cell receptor beta chains below, sequenced in a study of T-cell reconstitution after alpha-beta-depleted transplantation in children. Unique molecular identifiers were used to barcode this TCRbeta library. TCRdb analysed the PCR reads with MiXCR anew, one entry per CDR3 protein. This sample has 200,000 to 250,000 distinct CDR3 sequences, with 9.5% to 13% found just once. The sequences come from PBMCs, collected before TCRalphabeta/CD19-depleted stem cell transplant. Receptor source: a child less than two years old with acute myeloid leukemia, due to receive a stem cell transplant.

There are many counts of this clonotype. The rearrangement uses TRBV15 and TRBJ2-7, with 11 bases aligning to TRBD1. The CDR3 loop spans 15 amino acids. CDR1 is LNHNV and CDR2 is YYDKDF in the germline V gene (reference sequence). J gave up 4 bases and V 5 bases, and 7 bases lay outside the gene matches. CDR3 protein: CATSARTGGIYEQYF. The CDR3 region has the DNA TGTGCCACCAGCGCCCGGACAGGGGGCATATACGAGCAGTACTTC.

In its sample, this clonotype was seen many times. The V gene is TRBV6-1, the J gene TRBJ2-3, with TRBD2 matching 9 bases. Germline loops: CDR1 MNHNS, CDR2 SASEGT. The CDR3 totals 15 residues. Trimming at V came to 2 bases and at J to 4 bases, leaving 4 bases not matched to a gene. This chain's CDR3 is CASSELAGSSDTQYF. Written as DNA, the CDR3 is TGTGCCAGCAGTGAACTAGCGGGGTCCTCAGATACGCAGTATTTT.

About this clonotype itself: A read error may explain this, as a much larger clone is one base away. J is TRBJ1-4 and V is TRBV3-1; D perhaps matches TRBD1 (5 bases). The CDR3 extends over 15 amino acids. Per germline, CDR1 LGHDT and CDR2 YNNKEL (reference sequence). The CDR3 DNA reads TGTGCCAGCTGCCAAGGTCCGGGGACCAACGAAAAACTGTTTTTT. Translated, it gives CASCQGPGTNEKLFF.

This clonotype was found many times. V usage is TRBV12-3 or TRBV12-4 and J usage is TRBJ2-2, with TRBD2 matching over 7 bases. The CDR3 extends over 16 amino acids. Trimming took 3 bases from V and 3 from J; bases not matched to a gene: 7. CDR3 sequence (DNA): TGTGCCAGCAGTTTGTTTGCGGGAGCGGACACCGGGGAGCTGTTTTTT. Protein sequence: CASSLFAGADTGELFF.

For this clonotype: A much larger clone is a single base away; this may be a read error. The chain joins TRBV20-1 to TRBJ2-7, with 8 bases that match TRBD2. J was trimmed by 5 bases and V by 6 bases; bases with no gene match: 12. Germline lookup yields CDR1 DFQATT and CDR2 SNEGSKA (reference sequence). The CDR3 is made up of 14 amino acids. The CDR3 loop is CSASTGLVGHEQYF. In DNA form, the CDR3 reads TGCAGTGCATCGACGGGACTAGTGGGACACGAGCAGTACTTC.

This clonotype was picked up many times. V gene TRBV15 combines with J gene TRBJ2-1, with 12 bases lining up with TRBD2. After removal of 0 bases from V and 5 bases from J, the junction contained 17 bases not matched to a gene. The germline gives CDR1 LNHNV, CDR2 YYDKDF (reference sequence). The CDR3 is 21 amino acids. The CDR3 sequence: CATSRDLGARLAGEIDNEQFF. The CDR3 DNA sequence: TGTGCCACCAGCAGAGATCTAGGGGCCAGACTAGCGGGAGAGATCGACAATGAGCAGTTCTTC.

In its sample, this clonotype was seen many times. The chain is built from TRBV7-9 and TRBJ2-1; 11 positions agree with TRBD1. Unmatched junction bases numbered 3, after V lost 7 bases and J lost 4 bases. From germline, CDR1 is SEHNR and CDR2 FQNEAQ (reference sequence). The CDR3 covers 14 residues. The CDR3 sequence is CASTGTGGYNEQFF. In DNA form, the CDR3 reads TGTGCCAGCACCGGGACAGGGGGATACAATGAGCAGTTCTTC.

At least ten counts were recorded for this clonotype. In DNA form, the CDR3 reads TGTGCCAGCAGCTACCTAGTATCCGGGGAGCTGTTTTTT. It encodes CASSYLVSGELFF. This chain joins TRBV3-1 and TRBJ2-2, with D hard to call. CDR1 and CDR2 (germline): LGHDT, YNNKEL (reference sequence). CDR3 length: 13 amino acids. The V end was cut by 5 bases, the J end by 6 bases, with 10 bases between.

This clonotype showed up many times. The V call is TRBV11-1, the J call TRBJ2-7, with 9 positions matching TRBD1. The V segment lost 5 bases and the J segment 7 bases; nucleotides outside the gene matches: 12. Germline CDR1 SGHAT, CDR2 FQDESV (reference sequence). The CDR3 extends over 15 amino acids. DNA for the CDR3: TGTGCCAGCAGCCCGGGGGACAGGGCCCCTGAGGAGCAGTACTTC. It codes for CASSPGDRAPEEQYF.

The chain couples TRBV29-1 to TRBJ2-5, with no clear D. The CDR3 extends over 13 amino acids. V dropped 1 base and J dropped 5 bases, with 11 bases sitting between them. Looked up from germline, CDR1 is SQVTM and CDR2 is ANQGSEA. This CDR3 is CSVEGVVGETQYF. CDR3 bases: TGCAGCGTTGAAGGGGTCGTGGGGGAGACCCAGTACTTC.